This section outlines one T cell receptor (beta chain) sequence together with its context. Its antigen remains unidentified. The CDR3 is 15 residues long. The V gene end was trimmed by 6 bases and the J gene end by 5 bases; junction bases not matched to a gene: 10. Germline CDR1 reads ENHRY; CDR2 reads SYGVKD. These data are taken from a study of shared clonotypes between healthy human individuals. Study-wide background: Each donor contributed plates that comprised three CD4 naive, three CD4 memory, two CD8 naive and one CD8 memory.

Only in-frame clones appear in the TCRdb table, and some are missing; sequencing was by immunoSEQ multiplex PCR. The profile covers millions of clones, with 85% to 95% appearing a single time and roughly 0.15% taken by the ten largest. Notes on the study in general: As a rule, naive subsets had a larger estimated richness than memory subsets.

Sequencing used naive CD4+ T cells sorted from blood. The subset: CD45RA+ positively selected. The sequence derives from a man between 18 and 29 years old in good health. The chain joins TRBV10-3 to TRBJ2-7; 10 nucleotides agree with TRBD1. CDR3 region: CAIRESGTGVHEQYF. In DNA form, the CDR3 reads TGTGCCATCAGGGAATCCGGGACAGGGGTACACGAGCAGTACTTC.